This T cell receptor beta chain was sequenced during a study of T cells in tuberculosis. The time point was: new active TB diagnosis, blood taken before or within 7 days of starting treatment. Germline loops: CDR1 SGHNT, CDR2 YYREEE (reference sequence). Trimming took off 0 bases at V and 6 bases at J, with 12 bases between the two ends. The CDR3 contains 15 residues. TCRdb's table, derived via immunoSEQ multiplex PCR, lists solely in-frame clones and lacks some. The repertoire holds about 5,500 clones, over 95% seen once, with around 10% in the top ten. The sequenced sample was PBMCs, obtained at tuberculosis diagnosis. The chain carries TRBV5-4 and TRBJ2-2; possibly TRBD2 for D (5 bases). This receptor was taken from an adult with tuberculosis. The CDR3 spells CASSLAQGRAGELFF. The DNA for the CDR3 is TGTGCCAGCAGCTTGGCGCAAGGGAGAGCCGGGGAGCTGTTTTTT.